This T cell receptor (beta chain) was captured in a study of blood T cell repertoires in COVID-19. Sequenced by immunoSEQ multiplex PCR; TCRdb stores in-frame clones only, minus some. This repertoire shows tens of thousands of clones, roughly 80% found once; its top ten account for less than 8%. This clone was counted only a few times. Patients of the Seattle cohort, enrolled during active infection, were followed longitudinally. Germline CDR1 reads SGHNT; CDR2 reads YYREEE (reference sequence). The CDR3 runs to 16 residues. The junction had 9 bases not matched to a gene; V was cut back by 0 bases and J by 4 bases.

The sequence came from a man in his thirties or forties with COVID-19, enrolled during active disease. J is TRBJ1-1 and V is TRBV5-4, with TRBD1 matching over 7 bases. Sample: peripheral blood. This CDR3 is CASSLGTGVGFTEAFF. CDR3 DNA sequence: TGTGCCAGCAGCTTGGGAACAGGGGTAGGGTTCACTGAAGCTTTCTTT.